This entry lists 27 T cell receptor beta chains sequenced from one sample in a study of T cells expressing NK-cell markers. TCRdb reprocessed the 5' RACE reads and stores each CDR3 protein as one record, lacking DNA. The specimen's table records about 460,000 distinct CDR3 sequences. The specimen sequenced was blood T cells: a sorted CD56 or NKG2C T cell subset, CD4+ or CD8+ T cells, or bulk PBMC T cells (not recorded which). The receptors come from a woman aged 45-65 years in good health.

This chain links TRBV20-1 with TRBJ2-3; TCRdb names TRBD2, which stays unverified in the absence of DNA. This CDR3 contains 15 residues. Per germline, CDR1 DFQATT and CDR2 SNEGSKA (reference sequence). The CDR3 spells CSARVRLAGGPTQYF.

This chain connects TRBV13 to TRBJ2-6; TCRdb indicates TRBD1, and absent DNA this call remains unverified. This CDR3 is 17 amino acids long. Germline V CDR1 and CDR2: PRHDT, FYEKMQ (reference sequence). CDR3 sequence: CASSSRQGVSGANVLTF.

V and J are TRBV7-2 and TRBJ1-4. Looked up from germline, CDR1 is SGHTA and CDR2 is FQGNSA. This CDR3 spans 12 amino acids. This CDR3 is CASSPLGKKLFF.

The chain carries TRBV12-3 or TRBV12-4 and TRBJ2-7. This CDR3 comprises 13 residues. The CDR3 sequence is CASSLRFLSGQYF.

V and J are TRBV6-2 or TRBV6-3 and TRBJ2-1. Germline lookup yields CDR1 MNHEY and CDR2 SVGEGT. The CDR3 length is 14 residues. This CDR3 is CASSSLARPNEQFF.

This chain links TRBV11-2 with TRBJ2-7; TCRdb names TRBD2, which stays unverified in the absence of DNA. The CDR3 spans 16 residues. Germline V CDR1 and CDR2: SGHAT, FQNNGV. This CDR3 reads CASSLVTSGEHYEQYF.

The chain is built from TRBV3-1 and TRBJ2-1; the TCRdb D gene call, TRBD2, has no DNA to confirm it. The CDR3 is 17 amino acids. Germline values: CDR1 LGHDT, CDR2 YNNKEL (reference sequence). The CDR3 reads CASSPWEGGSRRNEQFF.

V is TRBV29-1 and J is TRBJ2-5; TCRdb's D call, TRBD1, is unchecked because there is no DNA. Germline V gene sequence: CDR1 SQVTM, CDR2 ANQGSEA. CDR3 length equals 13 residues. The chain's CDR3 is CSVERAREGTQYF. The whole variable domain, remainder taken from reference TRBV29-1 and TRBJ2-5, is SAVISQKPSRDICQRGTSLTIQCQVDSQVTMMFWYRQQPGQSLTLIATANQGSEATYESGFVIDKFPISRPNLTFSTLTVSNMSPEDSSIYLCSVERAREGTQYFGPGTRLLVL.

This chain joins TRBV7-9 and TRBJ1-1; the TCRdb D gene call, TRBD1, has no DNA to confirm it. Germline V gives CDR1 SEHNR, CDR2 FQNEAQ (reference sequence). The CDR3 runs 14 residues. CDR3 region: CASSAQTGLLEAFF. The full variable domain, rest sourced from reference TRBV7-9 and TRBJ1-1, is DTGVSQNPRHKITKRGQNVTFRCDPISEHNRLYWYRQTLGQGPEFLTYFQNEAQLEKSRLLSDRFSAERPKGSFSTLEIQRTEQGDSAMYLCASSAQTGLLEAFFGQGTRLTVV.

V and J are TRBV20-1 and TRBJ2-7; TCRdb's D gene call, TRBD2, goes unchecked for lack of DNA. CDR3 length: 16 amino acids. The V gene's germline CDR1 is DFQATT and CDR2 SNEGSKA (reference sequence). CDR3 in amino acids: CSASGGGTSGNYEQYF.

V usage is TRBV6-5 and J usage is TRBJ1-5. CDR1 MNHEY and CDR2 SVGAGI come from the germline V gene. CDR3 size: 12 residues. CDR3 region: CASRVGNQPQHF.

V is TRBV3-1 and J is TRBJ2-3; lacking DNA, the TRBD2 call made by TCRdb goes unchecked. Germline V lookup: CDR1 LGHDT, CDR2 YNNKEL (reference sequence). The CDR3 length is 12 residues. CDR3 loop: CASSQEGSTQYF.

The chain is built from TRBV4-2 and TRBJ1-5; as DNA is missing, the TRBD1 call by TCRdb cannot be tested. CDR3 length equals 15 residues. Germline assignment: CDR1 LGHNA and CDR2 YNFKEQ. This CDR3 is CASSPGQDSNQPQHF.

This chain joins TRBV7-8 and TRBJ1-2; without DNA, the TCRdb call of TRBD1 cannot be checked. CDR1 SGHVS and CDR2 FQNEAQ come from the germline V gene. There are 14 residues in the CDR3. The CDR3 is CASSDQSRGFGYTF.

The V gene is TRBV12-3 or TRBV12-4, the J gene TRBJ1-1; without DNA, the TCRdb call of TRBD1 cannot be checked. The CDR3 is made up of 14 amino acids. This chain's CDR3 is CASRSGNRVTEAFF.

The J gene is TRBJ2-2, the V gene TRBV12-3 or TRBV12-4. This CDR3 has 13 amino acids. Here the CDR3 reads CASTSLSTGELFF.

This chain's CDR3 is CATSDWKGSTNYGYTF. The chain has TRBV24-1 and TRBJ1-2. Germline lookup yields CDR1 KGHDR and CDR2 SFDVKD. CDR3 size: 16 residues.

CDR3 sequence reads: CASMDYADTEAFF. The gene calls are TRBV12-3 or TRBV12-4 and TRBJ1-1. The CDR3 totals 13 residues.

V is TRBV5-1 and J is TRBJ2-7; as DNA is missing, the TRBD1 call by TCRdb cannot be tested. This CDR3 has 12 amino acids. Germline values: CDR1 SGHRS, CDR2 YFSETQ. CDR3 loop: CASTSGGGEQYF.

The rearrangement uses TRBV11-2 and TRBJ2-1; TCRdb's assignment of TRBD1 cannot be checked, as there is no DNA. The CDR3 is 17 amino acids. Germline lookup yields CDR1 SGHAT and CDR2 FQNNGV. CDR3 amino acids: CASTFPEGPTGGNEQFF.

The chain is built from TRBV23-1 and TRBJ2-4; the TCRdb call, TRBD1, lacks DNA for checking. TRBV23-1 is known as an ORF, though its function is uncertain. This CDR3 is 16 amino acids long. CDR3 loop: CASGNTGGIDKNIQYF.

The V call is TRBV7-2, the J call TRBJ2-4; TCRdb indicates TRBD1, and absent DNA this call remains unverified. This CDR3 region has 13 residues. From germline, CDR1 is SGHTA and CDR2 FQGNSA. CDR3 sequence reads: CASSLRGGNIQYF.

V is TRBV29-1 and J is TRBJ2-1. CDR1 SQVTM and CDR2 ANQGSEA come from the germline V gene. The length of the CDR3 is 11 residues. This CDR3 reads CSVGDRREQFF.

The chain recombines TRBV6-6 with TRBJ2-3; TCRdb's assignment of TRBD2 cannot be checked, as there is no DNA. The CDR3 totals 15 residues. In germline, CDR1 is MNHNY, CDR2 SVGAGI (reference sequence). CDR3 sequence reads: CASSTTRDRTDTQYF.

The chain has TRBV6-1 and TRBJ1-1; TCRdb proposes TRBD1, but this gene call is untestable without DNA. Germline CDR1 and CDR2: MNHNS and SASEGT. The CDR3 runs to 16 residues. The CDR3 here is CASSELFGQANTEAFF.

This rearrangement joins TRBV10-3 to TRBJ2-5; TCRdb lists TRBD2, though no DNA is available to test this call. Germline CDR1 and CDR2: ENHRY and SYGVKD. This CDR3 contains 15 residues. CDR3 sequence reads: CAISNLAEPQETQYF.

This chain uses TRBV7-2 with TRBJ2-3; the TCRdb call, TRBD2, lacks DNA for checking. This CDR3 is 17 amino acids long. Germline V gene sequence: CDR1 SGHTA, CDR2 FQGNSA. The CDR3 is CASSLEVAGGSTGTQYF.